This record covers a single TCR beta chain. No antigen is known for it. These data are taken from a study of beta chain features in type 1 diabetes. Per germline, CDR1 MDHEN and CDR2 SYDVKM. V gave up 4 bases and J gave up 4 bases; unmatched junction bases: 9. The CDR3 is 16 residues long. What was sequenced were expressed TCRB transcripts, since all of the isolated RNA had been reverse transcribed. Profiling relied on immunoSEQ multiplex PCR, and the TCRdb table lists in-frame clones only, not all of them. Among around 53,000 clones listed, around 60% were seen once. Notes on the study in general: The study notes PCR might favor shorter templates equally in patients and controls. For type 1 diabetes patients, VDJ junctions showed fewer insertions and more deletions. HLA influence on TCRB rearrangement stayed unresolved here. Significant though moderate, a shortening of TCRB CDR3s appeared in all four CD4+ subsets of Type 1 diabetes patients.

This TCR was sampled from a woman younger than 45 with type 1 diabetes. V gene TRBV28 combines with J gene TRBJ2-5, with 10 nucleotides matching TRBD1. The sample consisted of stem cell memory CD4+ T cells from blood. The CDR3 DNA sequence: TGTGCCAGCAGTTCGCCGGGACAGGGGAGGCGAGAGACCCAGTACTTC. It codes for CASSSPGQGRRETQYF.